Here is one T cell receptor (beta chain) with its context. In the original workflow: Using reference gene primer amplification, nucleated cell counts were estimated. Sequencing was performed with immunoSEQ multiplex PCR; in TCRdb, only in-frame clones are kept and a portion is missing. D and trimming come from the DNA, and the V and J calls and clone size come from that table. The repertoire includes around 33,000 clones, 75% of them detected once, and roughly 14% sits in the top ten. Germline loops: CDR1 SGHNT, CDR2 YENEEA. Trimming cost V 1 base and J 5 bases, with 4 bases left between them. The CDR3 is made up of 12 amino acids. The data were taken from a study of blood T cell repertoires in COVID-19. Across the whole study: Spain, Italy and the United States supplied samples that represented acute and convalescent COVID-19. The cDNA or gDNA used as material had been derived from T cells, B-cell-depleted T cells, or PBMCs.

Sequencing was done on a sample of peripheral blood. The chain recombines TRBV11-3 with TRBJ2-3, with D unclear. The source of this sequence is an elderly man with active or convalescent COVID-19. CDR3 bases: TGTGCCAGCAGCTTAGGAGGAGATACGCAGTATTTT. This gives the protein CASSLGGDTQYF.